The clone carrying this T cell receptor beta chain has a count of ten or more. The data are from a study of T cells after yellow fever vaccination. Across the whole study: Some fractions had low cell numbers, and these were prepared with SMART-Seq v4 Ultra Low Input.

Germline values: CDR1 SGHTA, CDR2 FQGNSA. The CDR3 spans 13 residues. The V gene lost 5 bases and the J gene lost 7 bases, with 13 bases spanning the gap. Conversion of TCR transcripts into cDNA relied on 5'RACE template switching, which added a universal primer site and UMIs. A single record per CDR3 protein comes from TCRdb applying MiXCR to the 5' RACE reads. The table shows a few hundred thousand distinct CDR3 sequences, with 8.1% occurring only once. This clonotype was sampled from a man aged 18 to 35 who received the YFV17D yellow fever vaccine. The chain is built from TRBV7-2 and TRBJ2-3; D is possibly TRBD2 (6 bases). The sample here was PBMCs, taken roughly 46 days after the first yellow fever vaccination. The CDR3 region has the DNA TGTGCCAGCAGCGGCGGGGATAAATATACGCAGTATTTT. As protein: CASSGGDKYTQYF. The full variable domain, with the rest looked up from reference TRBV7-2 and TRBJ2-3, is GAGVSQSPSNKVTEKGKDVELRCDPISGHTALYWYRQSLGQGLEFLIYFQGNSAPDKSGLPSDRFSAERTGGSVSTLTIQRTQQEDSAVYLCASSGGDKYTQYFGPGTRLTVL.